This record looks at one TCR beta chain sequence and its context. Its antigen is as yet unknown. The sample is drawn from a study of radiotherapy plus CTLA-4 blockade in lung cancer. General study findings and limits: Reported findings show early blood T cell clone dynamics, with interferon-beta, best predicted response.

Focal radiation plus CTLA-4 blockade with ipilimumab was given to patients with chemo-refractory metastatic non-small-cell lung cancer. Sequenced by immunoSEQ multiplex PCR; TCRdb stores in-frame clones only, minus some. The sample carries tens of thousands of clones, 65% to 85% recorded once. After removal of 0 bases from V and 2 bases from J, the junction contained 5 bases not matched to a gene. There are 16 residues in the CDR3. Germline V gene lookup returns CDR1 MGHRA and CDR2 YSYEKL. The chain carries TRBV4-1 and TRBJ2-3, with TRBD2 identical over 7 bases. The TCR comes from a human donor with non-small cell lung cancer who had a partial response to radiotherapy plus ipilimumab. The sample consisted of peripheral blood, taken from a patient treated with radiotherapy plus ipilimumab. The chain's CDR3 is CASSQEGAGTTDTQYF. The CDR3 DNA follows: TGCGCCAGCAGCCAAGAAGGAGCGGGGACCACAGATACGCAGTATTTT.